The 13 T cell receptor beta chains given below trace back to one sample, sequenced in a study of shared clonotypes between healthy human individuals. This table comes from immunoSEQ multiplex PCR, and its TCRdb copy is limited to in-frame clones, with some not included. Seen here are about 79,000 clones, under 65% observed once, and the top ten hold around 50%. Sequenced material: memory CD8+ T cells sorted from blood. Stated subset: CD45RO+ cells pooled with CCR7-negative TemRA cells. The receptors were sampled from a man aged 25 to 40 in good health.

The rearrangement uses TRBV27 and TRBJ2-6, with D perhaps matching TRBD1 (6 bases). Germline-derived CDR1 and CDR2 are MNHEY and SMNVEV (reference sequence). The CDR3 spans 19 residues. V was clipped by 5 bases and J by 0 bases, with 20 bases between them. The CDR3 spells CASSPYRVLGHSGANVLTF. The CDR3 coding sequence is TGTGCCAGCAGTCCATACAGGGTCTTGGGGCACTCTGGGGCCAACGTCCTGACTTTC.

This chain joins TRBV11-3 and TRBJ2-1; 8 bases agree with TRBD1. The germline V gene encodes CDR1 SGHNT and CDR2 YENEEA. V lost 1 base to trimming and J lost 12 bases; unmatched junction nucleotides: 5. The CDR3 extends over 13 amino acids. CDR3 sequence reads: CASSLVGGTGQFF. The CDR3 DNA is TGTGCCAGCAGCTTAGTTGGAGGGACAGGGCAGTTCTTC. Looking up the rest from reference TRBV11-3 and TRBJ2-1 gives the full variable domain: EAGVVQSPRYKIIEKKQPVAFWCNPISGHNTLYWYLQNLGQGPELLIRYENEEAVDDSQLPKDRFSAERLKGVDSTLKIQPAELGDSAVYLCASSLVGGTGQFFGPGTRLTVL.

The V and J genes are TRBV7-9 and TRBJ2-7; 10 bases agree with TRBD1. The CDR3 consists of 15 residues. Trimming took 5 bases from V and 4 from J; bases not matched to a gene: 8. CDR1 SEHNR and CDR2 FQNEAQ come from the germline V gene (reference sequence). The CDR3 nucleotides are TGTGCCAGCAGCCCCGGGACAGGGGCAGTATACGAGCAGTACTTC. Its translation is CASSPGTGAVYEQYF.

This clone has only a few counts. Additional DNA sequences in this sample encode the identical CDR3. The chain carries TRBV29-1 and TRBJ2-1; 10 positions match TRBD2. The CDR3 totals 14 residues. Unmatched junction bases numbered 4, after V lost 1 base and J lost 7 bases. The germline V gene encodes CDR1 SQVTM and CDR2 ANQGSEA. CDR3 DNA sequence: TGCAGCGTTGAAGGTCTAGCGGGGGAGAATGAGCAGTTCTTC. Amino acids: CSVEGLAGENEQFF.

This clone was seen a handful of times. The V and J genes are TRBV4-2 and TRBJ2-7; 8 bases map to TRBD2. The CDR3 spans 15 residues. Per germline, CDR1 LGHNA and CDR2 YNFKEQ. V lost 0 bases to trimming and J lost 3 bases; unmatched junction nucleotides: 4. The DNA for the CDR3 is TGTGCCAGCAGCCAAGAGACTAGCGTAAACTACGAGCAGTACTTC. It codes for CASSQETSVNYEQYF.

The V and J genes are TRBV2 and TRBJ2-5; D gene uncertain. CDR3 length: 14 residues. Germline V gene lookup returns CDR1 SNHLY and CDR2 FYNNEI. Trimming stripped 8 bases from V and 1 base from J, with 14 bases between. The CDR3: CASSLITGQETQYF. CDR3 DNA sequence: TGTGCCAGCTCGCTAATCACCGGCCAAGAGACCCAGTACTTC.

The genes are TRBV29-1 and TRBJ1-2; D call uncertain. In germline, CDR1 is SQVTM, CDR2 ANQGSEA. The ends were cut back, 2 bases at V and 5 bases at J, with 9 bases in the middle. The CDR3 has 12 residues. The CDR3 DNA follows: TGCAGCGTTGAAACAGATAGTTATGGCTACACCTTC. Amino acid sequence: CSVETDSYGYTF.

The chain is built from TRBV7-2 and TRBJ2-7, with 8 bases identical to TRBD2. The germline V gene encodes CDR1 SGHTA and CDR2 FQGNSA. The CDR3 is made up of 14 amino acids. The J segment lost 3 bases and the V segment lost 4 bases, leaving 5 bases of the junction unmatched. CDR3 in amino acids: CASSWAGGNYEQYF. The CDR3 bases are TGTGCCAGCAGCTGGGCGGGGGGTAACTACGAGCAGTACTTC. Full variable domain (outside the CDR3, taken from reference TRBV7-2 and TRBJ2-7): GAGVSQSPSNKVTEKGKDVELRCDPISGHTALYWYRQSLGQGLEFLIYFQGNSAPDKSGLPSDRFSAERTGGSVSTLTIQRTQQEDSAVYLCASSWAGGNYEQYFGPGTRLTVT.

This clone has a handful of counts. The genes are TRBV28 and TRBJ1-2; D unresolved. The ends were cut back, 5 bases at V and 2 bases at J, with 12 bases in the middle. CDR3 size: 14 residues. The germline V gene has CDR1 MDHEN and CDR2 SYDVKM. The CDR3 protein is CASSRPETNYGYTF. DNA for the CDR3: TGTGCCAGCAGTAGGCCAGAGACCAACTATGGCTACACCTTC.

This clone turned up a few times. The chain recombines TRBV5-6 with TRBJ2-3; 13 nucleotides match TRBD2. The germline V gene has CDR1 SGHDT and CDR2 YYEEEE. The CDR3 sequence is 15 residues long. Trimming removed 0 bases from V and 5 bases from J; junction bases left unmatched: 0. The CDR3 nucleotides read TGTGCCAGCAGCTTGGGACTAGCGGGAGGAGATACGCAGTATTTT. This encodes CASSLGLAGGDTQYF.

This chain links TRBV7-6 with TRBJ1-4; D ambiguous. CDR1 is SGHVS, CDR2 FNYEAQ, per germline. The CDR3 has 14 residues. V dropped 2 bases and J dropped 8 bases, with 12 bases sitting between them. The CDR3 protein is CASSLTTINEKLFF. Here the CDR3 DNA reads TGTGCCAGCAGCTTAACTACTATAAACGAAAAACTGTTTTTT.

V and J are TRBV25-1 and TRBJ2-5; 11 bases agree with TRBD1. CDR3 length: 14 amino acids. The V and J ends lost 8 bases and 4 bases, in that order; junction bases with no gene match: 6. Germline values: CDR1 MGHDK, CDR2 SYGVNS. Written as DNA, the CDR3 is TGTGCCAGCGGAAGGGACAGGGGGGGAGAGACCCAGTACTTC. Its translation: CASGRDRGGETQYF.

The genes are TRBV25-1 and TRBJ2-1, with 13 bases fitting TRBD2. V trimming: 6 bases; J trimming: 7 bases; junction bases outside the gene matches: 6. This CDR3 region has 15 residues. Germline V gives CDR1 MGHDK, CDR2 SYGVNS. CDR3 nucleotides: TGTGCCAGCAGGAGGACTAGCGGGAGTGAAAATGAGCAGTTCTTC. It codes for CASRRTSGSENEQFF.